These 13 T cell receptor beta chains were all obtained from the same sample, sequenced in a study of Tregs in tolerant kidney transplant recipients. Produced via immunoSEQ multiplex PCR; TCRdb's table is partial and in-frame only. The table lists 60,000 or so clones, approximately 85% of them singletons. This specimen was Tregs from blood, taken before the transplant. Source of these receptors: a human donor who received a combined kidney and bone marrow transplant.

This clone was recorded a few times. The rearrangement links TRBV2 to TRBJ2-7; 9 bases match TRBD1. CDR1 SNHLY and CDR2 FYNNEI come from the germline V gene. After removal of 2 bases from V and 6 bases from J, the junction contained 17 bases not matched to a gene. The CDR3 covers 18 residues. CDR3 sequence: CASSERGQGRLGLGEQYF. CDR3 nucleotide sequence: TGTGCCAGCAGTGAACGGGGACAGGGCCGGCTCGGGCTAGGCGAGCAGTACTTC.

This clone came up once. The rearrangement links TRBV10-1 to TRBJ2-5, with D maybe TRBD1 (5 bases). Germline V gives CDR1 WNHNN, CDR2 SYGVQD (reference sequence). The V and J ends lost 2 bases and 4 bases respectively, with 11 bases between them. This CDR3 comprises 14 residues. CDR3 protein: CASSEGQGRETQYF. DNA of the CDR3: TGCGCCAGCAGTGAGGGGCAGGGCCGAGAGACCCAGTACTTC.

The chain uses TRBV6-5 and TRBJ2-2; D is ambiguous. This CDR3 is 14 amino acids long. CDR1 and CDR2 from the germline V gene are MNHEY and SVGAGI. Trimming cost V 7 bases and J 2 bases, with 11 bases left between them. The CDR3 reads CASNPGFNTGELFF. CDR3 DNA: TGTGCCAGCAACCCGGGCTTCAACACCGGGGAGCTGTTTTTT.

The chain uses TRBV27 and TRBJ2-7; tentatively, D is TRBD2 (7 bases). Trimming stripped 1 base from V and 6 bases from J, with 19 bases between. CDR1 is MNHEY and CDR2 is SMNVEV in the germline V gene (reference sequence). The length of the CDR3 is 16 residues. The CDR3 nucleotides are TGTGCCAGCAGTTTATTTTCCCCGGGGGGCCCGTTCGAGCAGTACTTC. It yields the protein CASSLFSPGGPFEQYF.

The J gene is TRBJ2-5, the V gene TRBV2, with D possibly being TRBD1 or TRBD2 (5 bases each). The CDR3 length is 13 residues. CDR1 and CDR2 (germline): SNHLY, FYNNEI. The V gene lost 7 bases and the J gene lost 1 base, with 10 bases spanning the gap. The CDR3 DNA reads as TGTGCCAGCATCCGGGACCTCCAAGAGACCCAGTACTTC. This encodes CASIRDLQETQYF. Supplemented by reference TRBV2 and TRBJ2-5, the full variable domain reads EPEVTQTPSHQVTQMGQEVILRCVPISNHLYFYWYRQILGQKVEFLVSFYNNEISEKSEIFDDQFSVERPDGSNFTLKIRSTKLEDSAMYFCASIRDLQETQYFGPGTRLLVL.

The V call is TRBV6-5, the J call TRBJ2-7; 9 bases agree with TRBD1. Trimming cost V 8 bases and J 6 bases; bases outside gene matches: 14. This CDR3 spans 15 amino acids. In germline, CDR1 is MNHEY, CDR2 SVGAGI. CDR3 residues: CASRDRESPLVEQYF. In DNA form, the CDR3 reads TGTGCCAGCCGGGACAGGGAAAGCCCTCTGGTCGAGCAGTACTTC.

The chain recombines TRBV28 with TRBJ1-1; D may be TRBD1 (5 bases). Germline lookup yields CDR1 MDHEN and CDR2 SYDVKM. Trimming pared 8 bases from V and 0 bases from J, leaving 19 bases between. The CDR3 totals 16 residues. CDR3 loop: CASVQGDGRLNTEAFF. DNA for the CDR3: TGTGCCAGCGTCCAGGGCGATGGCAGACTGAACACTGAAGCTTTCTTT.

V and J are TRBV18 and TRBJ2-6; the match to TRBD1 covers 9 bases. V lost 3 bases, J lost 0 bases, and 3 bases stayed unmatched. The CDR3 length is 17 residues. The V gene's germline CDR1 is KGHSH and CDR2 LQKENI. The CDR3 DNA reads as TGTGCCAGCTCACCCGACAGGGGGAGCTCTGGGGCCAACGTCCTGACTTTC. It specifies CASSPDRGSSGANVLTF.

The chain combines TRBV18 with TRBJ1-6; TRBD1 aligns across 7 bases. The CDR3 consists of 15 residues. CDR1 is KGHSH and CDR2 is LQKENI in the germline V gene. Germline trimming cut 1 base from V and 5 bases from J; bases unmatched to any gene: 2. CDR3 amino acids: CASSPRQGNNSPLHF. CDR3 DNA sequence: TGTGCCAGCTCACCACGACAGGGAAATAATTCACCCCTCCACTTT.

The chain employs TRBV29-1 and TRBJ1-2; 7 bases align to TRBD1. CDR1 and CDR2 from the germline V gene are SQVTM and ANQGSEA. CDR3 size: 15 residues. The V segment lost 1 base and the J segment 7 bases; nucleotides outside the gene matches: 12. This CDR3 reads CSVEGSKGGAGGYTF. In DNA form, the CDR3 reads TGCAGCGTTGAAGGAAGTAAAGGGGGCGCGGGTGGCTACACCTTC.

This chain links TRBV12-5 with TRBJ2-3, with TRBD1 matching 8 bases. The germline gives CDR1 LGHNT, CDR2 FRNRAP. J gave up 6 bases and V 5 bases, and 7 bases lay outside the gene matches. The CDR3 has 14 amino acids. CDR3 protein: CASGPGGKTDTQYF. Here the CDR3 DNA reads TGTGCTAGTGGTCCAGGGGGCAAAACGGATACGCAGTATTTT.

This chain joins TRBV19 and TRBJ2-2; D is ambiguous. Trimming removed 1 base from V and 7 bases from J, with 4 bases in between. Germline V gene lookup returns CDR1 LNHDA and CDR2 SQIVND (reference sequence). The CDR3 runs 12 residues. The CDR3 region is CASSIGVGELFF. The CDR3 nucleotides are TGTGCCAGTAGTATAGGGGTCGGGGAGCTGTTTTTT.

The rearrangement joins TRBV5-1 to TRBJ1-2; 8 nucleotides match TRBD1. Germline trimming cut 4 bases from V and 7 bases from J; bases unmatched to any gene: 9. The length of the CDR3 is 14 residues. Germline loops: CDR1 SGHRS, CDR2 YFSETQ. CDR3 amino acids: CASSPGQGISGYTF. CDR3 DNA: TGCGCCAGCAGCCCAGGACAGGGAATAAGTGGCTACACCTTC. Looking up the rest from reference TRBV5-1 and TRBJ1-2 gives the full variable domain: KAGVTQTPRYLIKTRGQQVTLSCSPISGHRSVSWYQQTPGQGLQFLFEYFSETQRNKGNFPGRFSGRQFSNSRSEMNVSTLELGDSALYLCASSPGQGISGYTFGSGTRLTVV.